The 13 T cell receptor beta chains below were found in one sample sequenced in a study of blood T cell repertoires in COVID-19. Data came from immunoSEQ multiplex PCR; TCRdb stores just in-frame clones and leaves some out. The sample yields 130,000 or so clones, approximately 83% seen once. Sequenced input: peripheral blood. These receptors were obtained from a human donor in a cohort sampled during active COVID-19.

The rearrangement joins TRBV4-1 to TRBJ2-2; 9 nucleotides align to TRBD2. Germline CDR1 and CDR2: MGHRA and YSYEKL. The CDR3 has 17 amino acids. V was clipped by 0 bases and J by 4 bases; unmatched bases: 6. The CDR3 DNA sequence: TGCGCCAGCAGCCAAGATAGCGCGGGAGGGCCCACCGGGGAGCTGTTTTTT. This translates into CASSQDSAGGPTGELFF.

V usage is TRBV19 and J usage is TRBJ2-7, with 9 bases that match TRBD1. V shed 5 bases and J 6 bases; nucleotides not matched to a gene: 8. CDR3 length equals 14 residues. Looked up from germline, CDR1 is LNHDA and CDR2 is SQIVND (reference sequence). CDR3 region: CASSQGTGIGEQYF. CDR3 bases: TGTGCCAGTAGTCAGGGGACAGGGATTGGCGAGCAGTACTTC.

The chain's CDR3 is CASRGTMRETQYF. The CDR3 nucleotides read TGTGCCAGCAGGGGGACTATGCGGGAGACCCAGTACTTC. The rearrangement links TRBV12-3 or TRBV12-4 to TRBJ2-5; 7 bases are a match to TRBD2. After removal of 6 bases from V and 5 bases from J, the junction contained 6 bases not matched to a gene. There are 13 residues in the CDR3.

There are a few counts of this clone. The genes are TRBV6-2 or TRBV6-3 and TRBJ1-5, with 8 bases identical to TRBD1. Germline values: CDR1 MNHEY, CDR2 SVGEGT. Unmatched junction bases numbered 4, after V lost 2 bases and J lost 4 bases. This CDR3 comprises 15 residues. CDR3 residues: CASSYTGGTNQPQHF. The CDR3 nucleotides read TGTGCCAGCAGTTACACAGGGGGAACGAATCAGCCCCAGCATTTT.

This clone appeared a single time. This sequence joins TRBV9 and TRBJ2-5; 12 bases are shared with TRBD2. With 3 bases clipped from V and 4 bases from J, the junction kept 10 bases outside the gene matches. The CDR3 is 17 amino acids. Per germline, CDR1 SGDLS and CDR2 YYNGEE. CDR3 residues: CASSAPGGLAGPETQYF. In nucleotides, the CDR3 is TGTGCCAGCAGCGCACCGGGAGGACTAGCGGGACCAGAGACCCAGTACTTC.

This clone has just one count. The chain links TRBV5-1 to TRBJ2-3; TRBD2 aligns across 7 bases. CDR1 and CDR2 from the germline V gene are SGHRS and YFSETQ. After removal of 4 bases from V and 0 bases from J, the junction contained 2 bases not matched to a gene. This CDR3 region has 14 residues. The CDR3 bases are TGCGCCAGCAGCGGGAGGGTGAGCACAGATACGCAGTATTTT. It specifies CASSGRVSTDTQYF.

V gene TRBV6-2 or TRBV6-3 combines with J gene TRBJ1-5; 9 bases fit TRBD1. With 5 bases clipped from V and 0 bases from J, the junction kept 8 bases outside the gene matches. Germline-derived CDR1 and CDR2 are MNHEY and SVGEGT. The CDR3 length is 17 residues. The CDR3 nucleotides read TGTGCCAGCAGTACACCGGGACAGGGATATAGCAATCAGCCCCAGCATTTT. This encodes CASSTPGQGYSNQPQHF.

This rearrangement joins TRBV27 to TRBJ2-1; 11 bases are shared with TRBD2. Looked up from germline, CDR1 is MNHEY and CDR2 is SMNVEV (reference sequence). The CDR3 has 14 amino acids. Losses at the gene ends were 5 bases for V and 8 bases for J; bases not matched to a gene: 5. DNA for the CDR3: TGTGCCAGCAGTCCTACTAGCGGGAGACATGAGCAGTTCTTC. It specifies CASSPTSGRHEQFF.

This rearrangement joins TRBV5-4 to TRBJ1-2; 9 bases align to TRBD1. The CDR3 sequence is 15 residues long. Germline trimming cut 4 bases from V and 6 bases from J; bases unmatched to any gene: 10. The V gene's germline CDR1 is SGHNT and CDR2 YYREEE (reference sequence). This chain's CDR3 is CASSAGGQGFNGYTF. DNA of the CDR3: TGTGCCAGCAGCGCCGGGGGACAGGGATTTAATGGCTACACCTTC.

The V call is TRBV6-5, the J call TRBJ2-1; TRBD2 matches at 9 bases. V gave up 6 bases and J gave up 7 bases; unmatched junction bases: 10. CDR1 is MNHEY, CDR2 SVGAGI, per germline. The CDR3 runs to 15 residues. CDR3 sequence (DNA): TGTGCCAGCAGGCGCGGGAGGGGGCTTTGGAATGAGCAGTTCTTC. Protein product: CASRRGRGLWNEQFF.

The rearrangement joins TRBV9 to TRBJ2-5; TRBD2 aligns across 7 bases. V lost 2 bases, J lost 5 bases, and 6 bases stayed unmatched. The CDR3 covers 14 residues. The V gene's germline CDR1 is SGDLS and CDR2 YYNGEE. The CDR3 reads CASSVGTTGETQYF. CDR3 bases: TGTGCCAGCAGCGTGGGGACTACGGGGGAGACCCAGTACTTC.

CDR3 nucleotide sequence: TGTGCCAGCAGTTTGAGGACTAGCGGGAGAGGGGCAGATACGCAGTATTTT. It specifies CASSLRTSGRGADTQYF. The rearrangement links TRBV28 to TRBJ2-3; 13 nucleotides match TRBD2. This CDR3 contains 17 residues. Germline V gene lookup returns CDR1 MDHEN and CDR2 SYDVKM. V trimming: 3 bases; J trimming: 4 bases; junction bases outside the gene matches: 7.

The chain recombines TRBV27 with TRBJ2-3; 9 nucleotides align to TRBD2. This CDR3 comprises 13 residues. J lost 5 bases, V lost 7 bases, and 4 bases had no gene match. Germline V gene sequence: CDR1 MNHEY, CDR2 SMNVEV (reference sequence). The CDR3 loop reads CASKGLARDTQYF. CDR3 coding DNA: TGTGCCAGCAAGGGACTAGCTAGAGATACGCAGTATTTT.